This T cell receptor (beta chain) appears in the sequencing data of a study of CD8+ T cells in alopecia areata. Findings and caveats of the study: The presence of one nonresponder keeps the tie between baseline CD8+ expansion and response uncertain.

The CDR3 consists of 15 residues. Per the germline V gene, CDR1 is ENHRY and CDR2 is SYGVKD. Trimming removed 6 bases at V and 1 base at J, with 15 bases between. Investigators isolated RNA and reverse transcribed it into cDNA to act as the sequencing template. Measured with immunoSEQ multiplex PCR; TCRdb has only the in-frame clones, and not every one. Here the sample spans roughly 200,000 clones, around 60% being singletons. Treatment here: oral pan-JAK inhibitor, 5-10 mg twice daily. Sorting of CD4+ and CD8+ T cells was performed on PBMCs. On this clone: Its antigen is undetermined.

J is TRBJ2-5 and V is TRBV10-3, with D uncertain. This clonotype originated in a human donor with alopecia areata. The starting material was CD4+ T cells sorted from blood, obtained at week 4, from a patient treated with tofacitinib. The CDR3 protein is CAISRTAGVQETQYF. In nucleotides, the CDR3 is TGTGCCATCAGCAGGACCGCCGGCGTCCAAGAGACCCAGTACTTC.